The 17 T cell receptor beta chains listed next were all sequenced from one sample in a study of Ad26.COV2.S vaccination and SARS-CoV-2 variants. Specified treatment: 19 received Ad26.COV2.S at low or high dose, single or two shots; about 5 received placebo; per-sample allocation not given. At day 63 after the first vaccine or placebo injection, samples were drawn. Sequencing was performed with immunoSEQ multiplex PCR; in TCRdb, only in-frame clones are kept and a portion is missing. This table has fewer than 900,000 clones, about 90% appearing once. The material was peripheral blood, obtained in a trial of Ad26.COV2.S vaccine versus placebo. All receptors derive from a person between 18 and 60 years old who received the Ad26.COV2.S COVID-19 vaccine or a placebo.

This clone was observed once. The sample has other DNA sequences that encode this CDR3 too. This rearrangement joins TRBV12-3 or TRBV12-4 to TRBJ2-6; D is unclear. V was cut by 7 bases and J by 0 bases, with 4 bases left in between. This CDR3 is 13 amino acids long. The CDR3 reads CASTFSGANVLTF. Written as DNA, the CDR3 is TGTGCCAGCACTTTCTCTGGGGCCAACGTCCTGACTTTC.

This chain uses TRBV3-1 (or the pseudogene TRBV3-2) with TRBJ2-7; 8 bases are shared with TRBD2. The ends lost 1 base at V and 3 bases at J; junction bases unmatched: 2. CDR3 length: 14 residues. Germline V gives CDR1 LGHDT, CDR2 YNNKEL (reference sequence). CDR3 nucleotide sequence: TGTGCCAGCAGCCAAGGCGGGGGGTACTACGAGCAGTACTTC. Translating gives CASSQGGGYYEQYF.

The chain recombines TRBV10-3 with TRBJ1-2; D uncertain. The V gene lost 8 bases and the J gene lost 2 bases, with 6 bases spanning the gap. This CDR3 spans 11 amino acids. Germline lookup yields CDR1 ENHRY and CDR2 SYGVKD. CDR3 DNA sequence: TGTGCCATCTGGGCGAACTATGGCTACACCTTC. Its protein is CAIWANYGYTF.

This chain uses TRBV6-2 or TRBV6-3 with TRBJ1-5; D is ambiguous. The CDR3 has 12 residues. Germline V gene data show CDR1 as MNHEY and CDR2 as SVGEGT. The V and J ends lost 5 bases and 5 bases respectively, with 7 bases between them. DNA of the CDR3: TGTGCCAGCAGTGGGCAGGATCAGCCCCAGCATTTT. Protein: CASSGQDQPQHF.

This clone was recorded only once. This chain connects TRBV7-8 to TRBJ2-7; no firm D call. Germline V CDR1 and CDR2: SGHVS, FQNEAQ. The V end lost 2 bases, the J end lost 3 bases, and 11 bases lay between the germline ends. The CDR3 loop spans 14 amino acids. This CDR3 reads CASSLTQKSYEQYF. The CDR3, as DNA: TGTGCCAGCAGCTTAACCCAAAAAAGCTACGAGCAGTACTTC.

This clone was recorded once. The gene calls are TRBV7-2 and TRBJ1-2; TRBD1 is a possible D gene (5 bases). V shed 5 bases and J shed 4 bases, with 11 bases lying between them. The length of the CDR3 is 13 residues. Germline V lookup: CDR1 SGHTA, CDR2 FQGNSA. The CDR3 DNA follows: TGTGCCAGCAGCGTACAGGCTAGCTATGGCTACACCTTC. Its protein is CASSVQASYGYTF.

The rearrangement links TRBV25-1 to TRBJ2-2; TRBD2 matches at 7 bases. This CDR3 spans 15 amino acids. Germline lookup yields CDR1 MGHDK and CDR2 SYGVNS. Trimming took 5 bases from V and 4 from J; bases not matched to a gene: 7. The CDR3 is CASSKLRGGTGELFF. Here the CDR3 DNA reads TGTGCCAGCAGTAAGCTTCGCGGGGGCACCGGGGAGCTGTTTTTT.

The chain carries TRBV6-6 and TRBJ2-3; D is unclear. CDR1 and CDR2 (germline): MNHNY, SVGAGI (reference sequence). This CDR3 is built from 10 residues. With 8 bases removed from V and 7 bases from J, the gap between germline ends came to 7 bases. The CDR3, as DNA: TGTGCCAGCCTCGGTAATACGCAGTATTTT. This sequence encodes CASLGNTQYF.

The chain employs TRBV6-5 and TRBJ1-2, with D possibly being TRBD1 (5 bases). In germline, CDR1 is MNHEY, CDR2 SVGAGI. This CDR3 contains 15 residues. Deletions cut 5 bases from V and 3 bases from J, with 16 bases between. CDR3 nucleotides: TGTGCCAGCAGTCGCCAGGGTCTAGGGCACTATGGCTACACCTTC. Translating it yields CASSRQGLGHYGYTF.

The V gene is TRBV7-2, the J gene TRBJ2-2, with 9 bases matching TRBD1. Unmatched junction bases numbered 7, after V lost 1 base and J lost 7 bases. This CDR3 contains 16 residues. Per the germline V gene, CDR1 is SGHTA and CDR2 is FQGNSA. The CDR3 DNA sequence: TGTGCCAGCAGCTTAGTTGGGACAGGGAGCGGCGGGGAGCTGTTTTTT. Its protein is CASSLVGTGSGGELFF.

J is TRBJ2-1 and V is TRBV6-1; 12 bases align to TRBD2. V was clipped by 3 bases and J by 15 bases; unmatched bases: 15. The V gene's germline CDR1 is MNHNS and CDR2 SASEGT. There are 16 residues in the CDR3. For the CDR3, the DNA is TGTGCCAGCAGTGACCCCTGGGCTAGCGGGAGGGCCATGGCGTTCTTC. As protein: CASSDPWASGRAMAFF.

The rearrangement joins TRBV7-9 to TRBJ2-7; D is perhaps TRBD1 or TRBD2 (5 bases each). Germline CDR1 SEHNR, CDR2 FQNEAQ (reference sequence). Trimming cost V 5 bases and J 3 bases, with 14 bases left between them. The length of the CDR3 is 14 residues. This CDR3 reads CASSHGAAFYEQYF. CDR3 nucleotide sequence: TGTGCCAGCAGCCACGGGGCAGCCTTCTACGAGCAGTACTTC.

The chain combines TRBV11-2 with TRBJ2-5; D not resolved. The CDR3 length is 13 residues. Germline V lookup: CDR1 SGHAT, CDR2 FQNNGV. V lost 5 bases and J lost 4, with 11 bases in between. This CDR3 reads CASSPNMGETQYF. CDR3 bases: TGTGCCAGCAGCCCCAACATGGGAGAGACCCAGTACTTC.

The chain is built from TRBV10-3 and TRBJ2-2; D is unclear. This CDR3 comprises 15 residues. Trimming stripped 3 bases from V and 8 bases from J, with 16 bases between. Germline CDR1 is ENHRY and CDR2 is SYGVKD. CDR3 nucleotide sequence: TGTGCCATCAGTGAAAGGACGGCGCCCTCGGGGGAGCTGTTTTTT. Its translation is CAISERTAPSGELFF.

This chain links TRBV5-4 with TRBJ1-4; TRBD1 matches at 10 bases. CDR1 and CDR2 from the germline V gene are SGHNT and YYREEE (reference sequence). The CDR3 is made up of 15 amino acids. Germline trimming cut 4 bases from V and 3 bases from J; bases unmatched to any gene: 3. This chain's CDR3 is CASSRTGGPNEKLFF. The DNA for the CDR3 is TGTGCCAGCAGCCGGACAGGGGGACCTAATGAAAAACTGTTTTTT.

About this clone itself: The DNA is left out, because the CDR3 cannot be placed on it with certainty; the CDR3 is given as TCRdb lists it. The rearrangement uses TRBV3-1 (or the pseudogene TRBV3-2) and TRBJ2-1; TRBD2, the table's D call, was not compared with the DNA. The V gene's germline CDR1 is LGHDT and CDR2 YNNKEL (reference sequence). Inclusive of both ends, the CDR3 amounts to 14 amino acids. The chain's CDR3 is CASSSSGGYNEQFF.

The V gene is TRBV5-1, the J gene TRBJ2-7; unclear D gene. CDR3 length: 12 residues. V gave up 7 bases and J gave up 4 bases, with 12 bases separating them. The germline V gene has CDR1 SGHRS and CDR2 YFSETQ. This CDR3 reads CASASNSYEQYF. The CDR3 region has the DNA TGCGCCAGCGCCTCGAACTCATACGAGCAGTACTTC.